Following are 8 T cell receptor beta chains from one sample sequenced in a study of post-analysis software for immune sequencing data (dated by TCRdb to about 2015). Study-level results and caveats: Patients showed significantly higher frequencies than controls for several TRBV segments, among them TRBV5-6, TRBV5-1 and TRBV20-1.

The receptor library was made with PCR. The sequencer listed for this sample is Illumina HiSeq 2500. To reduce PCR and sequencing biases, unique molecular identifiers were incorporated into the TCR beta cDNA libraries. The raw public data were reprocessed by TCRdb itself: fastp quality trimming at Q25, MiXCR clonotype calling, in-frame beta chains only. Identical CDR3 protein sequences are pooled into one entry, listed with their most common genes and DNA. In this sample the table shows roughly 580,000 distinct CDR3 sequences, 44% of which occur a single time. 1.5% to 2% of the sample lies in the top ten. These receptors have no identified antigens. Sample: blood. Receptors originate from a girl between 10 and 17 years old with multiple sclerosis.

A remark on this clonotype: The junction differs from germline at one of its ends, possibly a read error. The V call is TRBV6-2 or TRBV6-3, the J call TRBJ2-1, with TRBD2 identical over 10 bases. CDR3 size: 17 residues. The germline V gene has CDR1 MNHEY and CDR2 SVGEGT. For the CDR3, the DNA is TGTGCCAGCAGTCACCGACTAGCGGGTAGCTCCTACAATGGGCAGTTCTTC. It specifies CASSHRLAGSSYNGQFF.

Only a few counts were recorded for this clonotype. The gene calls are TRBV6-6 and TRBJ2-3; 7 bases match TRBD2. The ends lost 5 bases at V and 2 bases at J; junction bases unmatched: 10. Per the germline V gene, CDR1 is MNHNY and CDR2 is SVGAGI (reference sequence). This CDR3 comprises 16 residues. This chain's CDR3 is CASSRTRTISTDTQYF. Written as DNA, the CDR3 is TGTGCCAGCAGTCGGACTAGGACTATCTCCACAGATACGCAGTATTTT.

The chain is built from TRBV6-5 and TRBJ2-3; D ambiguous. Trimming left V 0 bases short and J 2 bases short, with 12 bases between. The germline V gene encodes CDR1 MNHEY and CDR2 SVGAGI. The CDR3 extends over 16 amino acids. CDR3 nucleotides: TGTGCCAGCAGTTACTCAGGGTTTCTCTTCACAGATACGCAGTATTTT. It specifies CASSYSGFLFTDTQYF.

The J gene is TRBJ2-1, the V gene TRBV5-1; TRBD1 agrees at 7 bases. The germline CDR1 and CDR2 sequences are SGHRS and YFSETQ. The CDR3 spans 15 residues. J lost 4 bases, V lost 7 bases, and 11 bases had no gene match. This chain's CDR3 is CASCKEGAGYNEQFF. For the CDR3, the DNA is TGCGCCAGCTGCAAAGAGGGGGCTGGGTACAATGAGCAGTTCTTC.

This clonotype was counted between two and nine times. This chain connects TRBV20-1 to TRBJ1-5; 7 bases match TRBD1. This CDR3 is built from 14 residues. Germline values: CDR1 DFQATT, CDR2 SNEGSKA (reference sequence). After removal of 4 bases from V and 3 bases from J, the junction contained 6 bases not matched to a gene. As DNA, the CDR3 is TGCAGTGCTACCGGGACAGACCTCAATCAGCCCCAGCATTTT. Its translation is CSATGTDLNQPQHF.

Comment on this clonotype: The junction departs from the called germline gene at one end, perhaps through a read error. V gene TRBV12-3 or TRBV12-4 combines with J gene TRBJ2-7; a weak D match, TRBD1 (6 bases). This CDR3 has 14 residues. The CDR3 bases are TGTGCCCGCAGTCCGTGGGGCGCAGGGGACGAGCAGTACTTC. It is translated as CARSPWGAGDEQYF.

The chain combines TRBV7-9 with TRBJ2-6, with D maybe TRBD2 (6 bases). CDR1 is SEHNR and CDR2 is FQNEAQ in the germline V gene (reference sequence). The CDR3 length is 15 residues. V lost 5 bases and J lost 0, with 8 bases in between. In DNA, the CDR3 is TGTGCCAGCAGCCCGACTAGCTCTGGGGCCAACGTCCTGACTTTC. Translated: CASSPTSSGANVLTF.

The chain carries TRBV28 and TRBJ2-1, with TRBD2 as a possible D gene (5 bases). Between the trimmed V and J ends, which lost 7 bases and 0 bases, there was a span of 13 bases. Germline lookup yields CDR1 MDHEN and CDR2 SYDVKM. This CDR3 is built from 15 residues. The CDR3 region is CASKRAVSSYNEQFF. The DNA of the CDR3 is TGTGCCAGCAAGAGAGCGGTTAGCTCCTACAATGAGCAGTTCTTC.